This T cell receptor beta chain was documented in a study of blood T cell repertoires in COVID-19. Original analysis: Scientists estimated how many nucleated cells there were by amplifying reference gene primers. The data were produced by immunoSEQ multiplex PCR, yet TCRdb's version contains in-frame clones alone and is incomplete. V and J calls and clone size follow that table, whereas D and trimming were derived from the DNA. The sample includes under 300,000 clones, roughly 87% seen only once; the top ten take about 6%. Material: PBMCs or T cells enriched from blood (not recorded which). This sequence was found in a woman aged 30 to 39 with acute COVID-19.

The CDR3 sequence is CASSAGQGRDEQYF. The CDR3 DNA is TGTGCCAGCAGCGCAGGACAGGGGCGCGACGAGCAGTACTTC. The chain is built from TRBV9 and TRBJ2-7; 9 bases are a match to TRBD1. CDR1 and CDR2 from the germline V gene are SGDLS and YYNGEE. This CDR3 comprises 14 residues. The V segment lost 3 bases and the J segment 5 bases; nucleotides outside the gene matches: 6.